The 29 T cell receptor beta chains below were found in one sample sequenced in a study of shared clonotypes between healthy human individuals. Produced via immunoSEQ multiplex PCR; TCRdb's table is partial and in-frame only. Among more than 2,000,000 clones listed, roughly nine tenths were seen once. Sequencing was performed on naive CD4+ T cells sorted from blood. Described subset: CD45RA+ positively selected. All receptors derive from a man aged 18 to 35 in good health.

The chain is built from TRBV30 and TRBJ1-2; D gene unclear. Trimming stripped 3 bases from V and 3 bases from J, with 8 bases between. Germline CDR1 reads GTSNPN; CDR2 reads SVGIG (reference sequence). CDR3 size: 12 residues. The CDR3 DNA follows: TGTGCCTGGAGCGCCGAGGACTATGGCTACACCTTC. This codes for CAWSAEDYGYTF.

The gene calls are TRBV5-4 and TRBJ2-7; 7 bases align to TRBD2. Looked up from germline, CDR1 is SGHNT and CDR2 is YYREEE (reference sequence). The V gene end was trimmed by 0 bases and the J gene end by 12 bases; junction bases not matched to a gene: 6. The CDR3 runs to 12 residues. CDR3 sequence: CASSLDAGRLYF. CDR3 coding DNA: TGTGCCAGCAGCTTGGATGCCGGGAGGCTGTACTTC.

CDR3 sequence: CARSTLAGGPSGTDTQYF. For the CDR3, the DNA is TGTGCCAGAAGCACCCTAGCGGGAGGGCCCTCGGGCACAGATACGCAGTATTTT. This sequence joins TRBV5-3 and TRBJ2-3, with 12 nucleotides matching TRBD2. TRBV5-3 is given ORF status, its function remaining uncertain. The V and J ends lost 4 bases and 1 base, in that order; junction bases with no gene match: 10. CDR3 length: 18 amino acids.

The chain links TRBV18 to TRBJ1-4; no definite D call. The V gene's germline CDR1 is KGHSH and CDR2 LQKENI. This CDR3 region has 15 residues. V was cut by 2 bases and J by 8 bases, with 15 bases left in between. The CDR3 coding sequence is TGTGCCAGCTCACCAGAAGCGGGGAACGGGGAAAAACTGTTTTTT. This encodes CASSPEAGNGEKLFF.

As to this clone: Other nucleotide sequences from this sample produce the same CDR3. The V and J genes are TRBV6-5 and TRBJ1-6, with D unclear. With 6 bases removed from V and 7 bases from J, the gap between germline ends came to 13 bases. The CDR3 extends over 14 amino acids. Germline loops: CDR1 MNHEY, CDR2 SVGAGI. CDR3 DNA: TGTGCCAGCAGCACCGAAGGGTGGAATTCACCCCTCCACTTT. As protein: CASSTEGWNSPLHF.

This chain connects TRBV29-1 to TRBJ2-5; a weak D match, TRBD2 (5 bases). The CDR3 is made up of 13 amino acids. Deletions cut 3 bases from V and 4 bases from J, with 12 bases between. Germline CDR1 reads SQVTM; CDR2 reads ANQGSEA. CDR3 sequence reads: CSVEVGVRETQYF. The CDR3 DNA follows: TGCAGCGTTGAGGTGGGAGTACGAGAGACCCAGTACTTC.

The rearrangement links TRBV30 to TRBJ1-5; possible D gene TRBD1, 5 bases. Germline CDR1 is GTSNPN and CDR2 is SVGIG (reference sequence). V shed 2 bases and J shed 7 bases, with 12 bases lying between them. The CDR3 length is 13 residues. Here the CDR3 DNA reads TGTGCCTGGAGTTCCCCAGGGACCCAGCCCCAGCATTTT. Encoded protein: CAWSSPGTQPQHF.

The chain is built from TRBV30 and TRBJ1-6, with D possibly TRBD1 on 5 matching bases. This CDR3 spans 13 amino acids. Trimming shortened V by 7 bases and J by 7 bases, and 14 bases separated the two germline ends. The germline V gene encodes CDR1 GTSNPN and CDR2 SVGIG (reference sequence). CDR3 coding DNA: TGTGCCTCTAACCGGGACGGGAATTCACCCCTCCACTTT. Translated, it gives CASNRDGNSPLHF.

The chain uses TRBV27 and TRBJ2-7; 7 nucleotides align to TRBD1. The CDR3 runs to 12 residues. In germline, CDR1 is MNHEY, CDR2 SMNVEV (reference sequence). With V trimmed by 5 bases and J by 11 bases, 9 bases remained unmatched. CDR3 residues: CASSIYRGAEYF. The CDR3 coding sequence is TGTGCCAGCAGTATATACAGGGGTGCGGAGTACTTC.

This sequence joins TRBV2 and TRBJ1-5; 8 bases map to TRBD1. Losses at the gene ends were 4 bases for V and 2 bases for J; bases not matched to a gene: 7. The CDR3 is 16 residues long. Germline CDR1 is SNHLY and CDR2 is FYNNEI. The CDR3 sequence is CASSGQGIVGNQPQHF. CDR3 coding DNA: TGTGCCAGCAGTGGACAGGGGATAGTTGGCAATCAGCCCCAGCATTTT.

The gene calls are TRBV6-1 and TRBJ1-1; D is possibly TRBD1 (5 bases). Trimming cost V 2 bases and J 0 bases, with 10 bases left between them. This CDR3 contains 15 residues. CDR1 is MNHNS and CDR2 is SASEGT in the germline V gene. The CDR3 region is CASSELAGLNTEAFF. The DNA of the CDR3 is TGTGCCAGCAGTGAATTGGCGGGACTGAACACTGAAGCTTTCTTT.

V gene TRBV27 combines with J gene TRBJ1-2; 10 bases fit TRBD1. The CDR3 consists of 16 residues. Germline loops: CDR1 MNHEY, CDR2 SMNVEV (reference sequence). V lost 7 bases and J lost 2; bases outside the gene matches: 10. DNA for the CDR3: TGTGCCAGCACCCGGGGACAGGGGTTCCCCAACTATGGCTACACCTTC. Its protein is CASTRGQGFPNYGYTF.

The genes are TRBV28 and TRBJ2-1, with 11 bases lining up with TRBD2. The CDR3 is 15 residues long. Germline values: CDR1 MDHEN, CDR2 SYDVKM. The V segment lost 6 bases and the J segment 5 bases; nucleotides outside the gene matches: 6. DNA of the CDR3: TGTGCCAGCAGATTAGCGGGAGGGCCTAACAATGAGCAGTTCTTC. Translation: CASRLAGGPNNEQFF.

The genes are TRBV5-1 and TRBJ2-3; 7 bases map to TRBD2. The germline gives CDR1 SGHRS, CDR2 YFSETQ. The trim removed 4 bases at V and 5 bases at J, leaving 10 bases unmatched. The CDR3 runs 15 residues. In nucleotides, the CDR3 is TGCGCCAGCAGCGCTGGGGTAGCGGGCCGAGATACGCAGTATTTT. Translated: CASSAGVAGRDTQYF.

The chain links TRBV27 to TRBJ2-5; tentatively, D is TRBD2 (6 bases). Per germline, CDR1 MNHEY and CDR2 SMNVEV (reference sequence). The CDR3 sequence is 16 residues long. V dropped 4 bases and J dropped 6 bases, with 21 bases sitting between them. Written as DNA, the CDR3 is TGTGCCAGCAGTTCTCTGTCCTCCCGGGGGAGGAAGACCCAGTACTTC. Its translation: CASSSLSSRGRKTQYF.

CDR3 DNA sequence: TGTGCCAGCAGCTTAAGTGGCACGGCGAACACTGAAGCTTTCTTT. Amino acids: CASSLSGTANTEAFF. The chain is built from TRBV11-2 and TRBJ1-1; D is uncertain. The CDR3 is 15 amino acids. Germline lookup yields CDR1 SGHAT and CDR2 FQNNGV. Trimming pared 2 bases from V and 1 base from J, leaving 11 bases between.

CDR3 region: CASSIKWNTGELFF. DNA of the CDR3: TGTGCCAGTAGTATAAAGTGGAACACCGGGGAGCTGTTTTTT. This chain connects TRBV19 to TRBJ2-2; D is undetermined. The V gene's germline CDR1 is LNHDA and CDR2 SQIVND (reference sequence). The CDR3 loop spans 14 amino acids. Trimming took off 2 bases at V and 1 base at J, with 5 bases between the two ends.

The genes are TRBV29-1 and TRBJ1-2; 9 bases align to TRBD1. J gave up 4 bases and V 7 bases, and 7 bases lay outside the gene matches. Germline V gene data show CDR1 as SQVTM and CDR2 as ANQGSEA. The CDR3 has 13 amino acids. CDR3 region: CSAADRGGYGYTF. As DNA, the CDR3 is TGCAGCGCTGCGGACAGGGGTGGCTATGGCTACACCTTC.

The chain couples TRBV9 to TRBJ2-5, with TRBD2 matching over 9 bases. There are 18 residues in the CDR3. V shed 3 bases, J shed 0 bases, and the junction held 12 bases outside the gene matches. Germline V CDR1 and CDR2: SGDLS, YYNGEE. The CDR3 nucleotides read TGTGCCAGCAGCGCGCACCCGACTAGCGGAGTTTACCAAGAGACCCAGTACTTC. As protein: CASSAHPTSGVYQETQYF. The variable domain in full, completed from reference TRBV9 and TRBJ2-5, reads DSGVTQTPKHLITATGQRVTLRCSPRSGDLSVYWYQQSLDQGLQFLIQYYNGEERAKGNILERFSAQQFPDLHSELNLSSLELGDSALYFCASSAHPTSGVYQETQYFGPGTRLLVL.

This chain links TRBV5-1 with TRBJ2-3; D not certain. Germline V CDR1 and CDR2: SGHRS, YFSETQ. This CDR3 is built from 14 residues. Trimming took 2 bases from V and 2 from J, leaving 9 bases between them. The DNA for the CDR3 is TGCGCCAGCAGCTTATTGGGCGTCACAGATACGCAGTATTTT. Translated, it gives CASSLLGVTDTQYF.

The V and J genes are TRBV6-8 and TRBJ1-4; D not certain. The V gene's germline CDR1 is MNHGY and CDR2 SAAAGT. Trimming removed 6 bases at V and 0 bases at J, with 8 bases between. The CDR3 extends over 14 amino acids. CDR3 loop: CASSPGATNEKLFF. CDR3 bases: TGTGCCAGCAGCCCCGGAGCAACTAATGAAAAACTGTTTTTT.

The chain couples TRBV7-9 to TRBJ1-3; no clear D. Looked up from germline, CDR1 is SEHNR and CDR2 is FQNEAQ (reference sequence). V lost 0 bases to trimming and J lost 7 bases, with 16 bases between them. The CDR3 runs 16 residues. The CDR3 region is CASSLAQTGRRNTIYF. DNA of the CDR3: TGTGCCAGCAGCTTAGCGCAGACGGGTAGAAGGAACACCATATATTTT. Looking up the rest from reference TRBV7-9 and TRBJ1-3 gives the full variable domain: DTGVSQNPRHKITKRGQNVTFRCDPISEHNRLYWYRQTLGQGPEFLTYFQNEAQLEKSRLLSDRFSAERPKGSFSTLEIQRTEQGDSAMYLCASSLAQTGRRNTIYFGEGSWLTVV.

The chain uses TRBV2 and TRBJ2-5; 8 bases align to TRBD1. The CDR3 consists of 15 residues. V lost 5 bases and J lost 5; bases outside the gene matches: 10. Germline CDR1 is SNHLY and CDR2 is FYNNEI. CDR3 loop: CASSTQQGVLETQYF. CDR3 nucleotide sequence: TGTGCCAGCAGTACCCAACAGGGGGTTCTGGAGACCCAGTACTTC.

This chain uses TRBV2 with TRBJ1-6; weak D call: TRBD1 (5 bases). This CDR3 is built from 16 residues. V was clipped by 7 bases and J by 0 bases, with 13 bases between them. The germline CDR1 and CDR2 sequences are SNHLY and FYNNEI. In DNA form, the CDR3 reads TGTGCCAGCACCATAGGCGGGGGCTCCTATAATTCACCCCTCCACTTT. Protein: CASTIGGGSYNSPLHF.

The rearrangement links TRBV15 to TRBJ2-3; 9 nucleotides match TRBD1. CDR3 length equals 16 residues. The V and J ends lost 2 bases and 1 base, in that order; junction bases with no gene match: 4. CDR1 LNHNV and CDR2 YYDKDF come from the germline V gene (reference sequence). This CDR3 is CATSRQRTGGTDTQYF. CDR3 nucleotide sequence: TGTGCCACCAGCAGACAAAGGACAGGGGGCACAGATACGCAGTATTTT.

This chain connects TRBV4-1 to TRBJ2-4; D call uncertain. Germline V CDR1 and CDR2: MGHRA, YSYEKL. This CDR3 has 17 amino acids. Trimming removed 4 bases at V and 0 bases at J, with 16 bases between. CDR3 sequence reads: CASSPIHIKVAKNIQYF. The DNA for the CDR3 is TGCGCCAGCAGCCCAATTCATATAAAGGTAGCCAAAAACATTCAGTACTTC.

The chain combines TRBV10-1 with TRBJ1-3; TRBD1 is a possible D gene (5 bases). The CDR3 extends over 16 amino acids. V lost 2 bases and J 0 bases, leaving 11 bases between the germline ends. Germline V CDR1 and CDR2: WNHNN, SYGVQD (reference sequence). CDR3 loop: CASSEGGLNSGNTIYF. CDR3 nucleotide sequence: TGCGCCAGCAGTGAGGGGGGACTGAACTCTGGAAACACCATATATTTT.

The CDR3 protein is CASSLDVAGLETQYF. The CDR3 DNA is TGTGCCAGCAGCTTAGATGTAGCGGGGTTGGAGACCCAGTACTTC. The V call is TRBV7-6, the J call TRBJ2-5; 8 nucleotides match TRBD2. From germline, CDR1 is SGHVS and CDR2 FNYEAQ. The ends lost 1 base at V and 5 bases at J; junction bases unmatched: 6. The CDR3 is made up of 15 amino acids.

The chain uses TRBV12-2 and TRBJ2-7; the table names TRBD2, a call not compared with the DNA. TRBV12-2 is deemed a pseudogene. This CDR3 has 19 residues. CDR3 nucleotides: TGTGCAAGTCGCCTGTTGGGGACTAGCTATTCCCCGCCACACGGCGGGCAGTACTTC. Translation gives CASRLLGTSYSPPHGGQYF.